A single sample is the source of the 31 T cell receptor beta chains below, sequenced in a study of early T cells in non-severe SARS-CoV-2 infection. TCRdb re-called the 5' RACE reads through MiXCR, storing one row per CDR3 protein. The sample comprises 65,000 to 85,000 distinct CDR3 sequences, less than 15% of which are singletons, and roughly 5.2% rests with the top ten. Specimen: whole blood. All receptors derive from an adult who was a healthcare worker with PCR-confirmed SARS-CoV-2 infection or an uninfected control (not recorded which).

The CDR3 loop reads CASSSGSAVNTQYF. The CDR3 region has the DNA TGTGCCAGCAGTTCCGGGTCCGCGGTAAATACGCAGTATTTT. The chain has TRBV6-2 or TRBV6-3 and TRBJ2-3; D uncertain. The CDR3 has 14 amino acids. The V gene lost 4 bases and the J gene lost 7 bases, with 15 bases spanning the gap. In germline, CDR1 is MNHEY, CDR2 SVGEGT.

This clonotype showed up just a few times. The chain links TRBV7-2 to TRBJ2-6; no definite D call. CDR1 SGHTA and CDR2 FQGNSA come from the germline V gene. Trimming removed 5 bases at V and 1 base at J, with 12 bases between. The CDR3 is 16 amino acids. The DNA of the CDR3 is TGTGCCAGCAGCCCCCTCCAAGTATCTGGGGCCAACGTCCTGACTTTC. Translation gives CASSPLQVSGANVLTF.

This clonotype was detected ten times or more. The genes are TRBV3-1 and TRBJ1-5, with 8 bases matching TRBD1. Unmatched junction bases numbered 5, after V lost 4 bases and J lost 0 bases. The germline V gene encodes CDR1 LGHDT and CDR2 YNNKEL (reference sequence). The CDR3 length is 16 residues. The CDR3 loop reads CASSPWTGNSNQPQHF. CDR3 nucleotides: TGTGCCAGCAGCCCCTGGACAGGGAATAGCAATCAGCCCCAGCATTTT.

The genes are TRBV7-8 and TRBJ2-6; D may be TRBD1 or TRBD2 (5 bases each). Germline values: CDR1 SGHVS, CDR2 FQNEAQ. Trimming pared 5 bases from V and 10 bases from J, leaving 15 bases between. The CDR3 length is 14 residues. DNA for the CDR3: TGTGCCAGCAGCCTGTCCGGGACCCCAAACGTCCTGACTTTC. It yields the protein CASSLSGTPNVLTF. Variable domain in full (rest from reference TRBV7-8 and TRBJ2-6): GAGVSQSPRYKVAKRGQDVALRCDPISGHVSLFWYQQALGQGPEFLTYFQNEAQLDKSGLPSDRFFAERPEGSVSTLKIQRTQQEDSAVYLCASSLSGTPNVLTFGAGSRLTVL.

This chain links TRBV12-5 with TRBJ1-2, with TRBD1 matching 7 bases. After removal of 4 bases from V and 8 bases from J, the junction contained 7 bases not matched to a gene. The germline gives CDR1 LGHNT, CDR2 FRNRAP. This CDR3 spans 13 amino acids. CDR3 coding DNA: TGTGCTAGTGGTTCCGACAGGGCACAAGGCTACACCTTC. As protein: CASGSDRAQGYTF.

This clonotype has more than one count but fewer than ten. The chain carries TRBV7-3 and TRBJ2-1, with 11 bases lining up with TRBD2. The junction had 7 bases not matched to a gene; V was cut back by 5 bases and J by 7 bases. The CDR3 spans 15 residues. Germline V CDR1 and CDR2: SGHTA, FQGTGA. This chain's CDR3 is CASSPLAGGRNEQFF. The CDR3 DNA follows: TGTGCCAGCAGCCCCTTAGCGGGGGGGCGGAATGAGCAGTTCTTC.

In this sample, this clonotype turned up many times. This chain links TRBV14 with TRBJ2-1; D not resolved. V shed 1 base and J shed 10 bases, with 11 bases lying between them. Germline CDR1 and CDR2: SGHDN and FVKESK. The length of the CDR3 is 13 residues. CDR3 in amino acids: CASSQVLRREQFF. The DNA for the CDR3 is TGTGCCAGCAGCCAAGTGCTGCGTCGGGAGCAGTTCTTC.

This clonotype has only a few counts. The chain joins TRBV7-2 to TRBJ2-1, with 8 positions matching TRBD2. V lost 1 base, J lost 4 bases, and 9 bases stayed unmatched. There are 17 residues in the CDR3. Germline CDR1 and CDR2: SGHTA and FQGNSA. CDR3 in DNA: TGTGCCAGCAGCTTAGTGTCTGGCGGGGGGACATACAATGAGCAGTTCTTC. Translation gives CASSLVSGGGTYNEQFF.

The CDR3 DNA sequence: TGTGCCAGCAGAGGGCCCGGCTCGCCCCAGCATTTT. As protein: CASRGPGSPQHF. The chain recombines TRBV28 with TRBJ1-5; D remains unclear. Germline CDR1 is MDHEN and CDR2 is SYDVKM. The CDR3 consists of 12 residues. V lost 6 bases, J lost 9 bases, and 12 bases lay in between.

This clonotype was detected only once. This clone may be a read error of a much larger clone one base away. The chain links TRBV5-5 to TRBJ2-5; D possibly matches TRBD1 or TRBD2 (5 bases each). This CDR3 contains 15 residues. CDR1 and CDR2 from the germline V gene are SGHKS and YYEKEE (reference sequence). DNA of the CDR3: TGTGCCAGCAGGAGGAGGCCAGACAGTCAAGAGACCCAGTCCTTC. Translating it yields CASRRRPDSQETQSF. Full variable domain (remainder filled in from reference TRBV5-5 and TRBJ2-5): DAGVTQSPTHLIKTRGQQVTLRCSPISGHKSVSWYQQVLGQGPQFIFQYYEKEERGRGNFPDRFSARQFPNYSSELNVNALLLGDSALYLCASRRRPDSQETQSFGPGTRLLVL.

This clonotype was counted only a few times. This chain connects TRBV6-6 to TRBJ1-4; D perhaps matches TRBD1 (5 bases). Trimming removed 4 bases from V and 7 bases from J, with 16 bases in between. Germline V gene lookup returns CDR1 MNHNY and CDR2 SVGAGI (reference sequence). There are 15 residues in the CDR3. The CDR3, as DNA: TGTGCCAGCAGTTCCCGGGGCCTCGGCGTTGAAAAACTGTTTTTT. Translation: CASSSRGLGVEKLFF.

This clonotype was counted only a few times. V usage is TRBV19 and J usage is TRBJ1-1; D call uncertain. CDR3 size: 14 residues. CDR1 is LNHDA and CDR2 is SQIVND in the germline V gene (reference sequence). V dropped 4 bases and J dropped 1 base, with 10 bases sitting between them. The CDR3 sequence is CASSTRGGNTEAFF. DNA of the CDR3: TGTGCCAGTAGTACTCGGGGTGGGAACACTGAAGCTTTCTTT. Filled out from reference TRBV19 and TRBJ1-1, the complete variable domain reads DGGITQSPKYLFRKEGQNVTLSCEQNLNHDAMYWYRQDPGQGLRLIYYSQIVNDFQKGDIAEGYSVSREKKESFPLTVTSAQKNPTAFYLCASSTRGGNTEAFFGQGTRLTVV.

The V call is TRBV6-4, the J call TRBJ1-1; D is unclear. V shed 4 bases and J shed 5 bases, with 11 bases lying between them. This CDR3 is 13 amino acids long. Germline assignment: CDR1 MRHNA and CDR2 SNTAGT. The CDR3 sequence: CASSGFPGTEAFF. The CDR3 region has the DNA TGTGCCAGCAGTGGGTTTCCGGGGACTGAAGCTTTCTTT.

V is TRBV7-3 and J is TRBJ2-1; D perhaps matches TRBD1 (6 bases). The germline CDR1 and CDR2 sequences are SGHTA and FQGTGA. Trimming pared 2 bases from V and 7 bases from J, leaving 12 bases between. This CDR3 has 14 amino acids. As DNA, the CDR3 is TGTGCCAGCAGCTTATCGTTACAGGGAAATGAGCAGTTCTTC. Protein product: CASSLSLQGNEQFF.

The table lists this clonotype with a few counts. J is TRBJ2-3 and V is TRBV10-3, with D unclear. V was pared by 0 bases and J by 0 bases, with 10 bases between. There are 16 residues in the CDR3. Germline CDR1 reads ENHRY; CDR2 reads SYGVKD. The DNA for the CDR3 is TGTGCCATCAGTGAGTCTTTACGAGCTAGCACAGATACGCAGTATTTT. This encodes CAISESLRASTDTQYF.

The gene calls are TRBV18 and TRBJ2-1; TRBD2 is a possible D gene (6 bases). The CDR3 extends over 13 amino acids. V was trimmed by 3 bases and J by 6 bases, leaving 9 bases between them. Germline CDR1 and CDR2: KGHSH and LQKENI. DNA for the CDR3: TGTGCCAGCTCACCGGGACTCCCCAATGAGCAGTTCTTC. It translates to CASSPGLPNEQFF.

This clonotype was counted between two and nine times. The rearrangement uses TRBV7-2 and TRBJ1-1; unclear D gene. CDR1 SGHTA and CDR2 FQGNSA come from the germline V gene. Trimming took 0 bases from V and 0 from J, leaving 5 bases between them. The CDR3 consists of 14 residues. CDR3 sequence reads: CASSLAVMNTEAFF. The CDR3 DNA is TGTGCCAGCAGCTTAGCAGTCATGAACACTGAAGCTTTCTTT.

This clonotype has more than one count but fewer than ten. CDR3 region: CSKLGTSGSYNEQFF. CDR3 DNA: TGCAGCAAGCTAGGGACTAGCGGATCCTACAATGAGCAGTTCTTC. The chain is built from TRBV20-1 and TRBJ2-1; 11 nucleotides match TRBD2. The length of the CDR3 is 15 residues. Germline CDR1 reads DFQATT; CDR2 reads SNEGSKA (reference sequence).

The table lists this clonotype with a few counts. The chain joins TRBV11-2 to TRBJ2-1; D is unclear. The V end was cut by 5 bases, the J end by 1 base, with 12 bases between. The CDR3 length is 15 residues. CDR1 is SGHAT, CDR2 FQNNGV, per germline. In nucleotides, the CDR3 is TGTGCCAGCAGCCCTATTGAATATTCCTACAATGAGCAGTTCTTC. This encodes CASSPIEYSYNEQFF.

With respect to this clonotype: The junction departs from the called germline gene at one end, perhaps through a read error. This sequence joins TRBV5-5 and TRBJ2-5; possible D gene TRBD1, 6 bases. The CDR3 runs to 16 residues. Germline loops: CDR1 SGHKS, CDR2 YYEKEE (reference sequence). CDR3 nucleotides: TGTGCCAACAGCGTTCAACAGGGATTAATTTTAAAGACCCAGTACTTC. This codes for CANSVQQGLILKTQYF.

In this sample, this clonotype turned up many times. This chain connects TRBV5-6 to TRBJ2-7, with TRBD1 identical over 7 bases. V shed 4 bases and J 6 bases; nucleotides not matched to a gene: 10. Germline V gene lookup returns CDR1 SGHDT and CDR2 YYEEEE. The CDR3 loop spans 14 amino acids. DNA of the CDR3: TGTGCCAGCAGCCCGACAGGGAGCTTCCTCGAGCAGTACTTC. This translates into CASSPTGSFLEQYF.

This clonotype was observed a handful of times. The V and J genes are TRBV7-2 and TRBJ2-1; 12 bases agree with TRBD1. V shed 9 bases and J 8 bases; nucleotides not matched to a gene: 8. Germline assignment: CDR1 SGHTA and CDR2 FQGNSA. This CDR3 is built from 14 residues. Here the CDR3 DNA reads TGTGCCAGTAGAGGGACAGGGGGCCTCGATGAGCAGTTCTTC. It encodes CASRGTGGLDEQFF.

This clonotype was counted between two and nine times. V gene TRBV2 combines with J gene TRBJ2-5, with D perhaps matching TRBD1 (7 bases). V lost 3 bases and J 1 base, leaving 15 bases between the germline ends. CDR1 and CDR2 (germline): SNHLY, FYNNEI. The CDR3 is 16 residues long. The CDR3 coding sequence is TGTGCCAGCAGTGAGGCAGGGGGGAGAACCCAAGAGACCCAGTACTTC. Its protein product is CASSEAGGRTQETQYF.

This clonotype was seen only once. The rearrangement uses TRBV29-1 and TRBJ2-5; D is unresolved. The ends were cut back, 3 bases at V and 1 base at J, with 9 bases in the middle. CDR1 and CDR2 (germline): SQVTM, ANQGSEA. The CDR3 is made up of 13 amino acids. CDR3 sequence (DNA): TGCAGCGTTGACTCTGCACCCCAAGAGACCCAGTACTTC. Encoded protein: CSVDSAPQETQYF.

Ten or more counts support this clonotype. The chain carries TRBV5-1 and TRBJ1-1, with 9 bases identical to TRBD1. Losses at the gene ends were 3 bases for V and 4 bases for J; bases not matched to a gene: 7. Germline-derived CDR1 and CDR2 are SGHRS and YFSETQ. The CDR3 runs to 15 residues. The DNA for the CDR3 is TGCGCCAGCAGCTGGGGGACAGGGTACTCCACTGAAGCTTTCTTT. Its protein is CASSWGTGYSTEAFF.

This clonotype has a handful of counts. The genes are TRBV11-2 and TRBJ2-5; D ambiguous. V was shortened by 5 bases and J by 6 bases, with 16 bases between the two germline ends. CDR3 size: 14 residues. Germline V CDR1 and CDR2: SGHAT, FQNNGV. The CDR3 DNA reads as TGTGCCAGCAGCCCCGGGCCCTCAAAAAAGACCCAGTACTTC. It specifies CASSPGPSKKTQYF. Full variable domain (outside the CDR3, taken from reference TRBV11-2 and TRBJ2-5): EAGVAQSPRYKIIEKRQSVAFWCNPISGHATLYWYQQILGQGPKLLIQFQNNGVVDDSQLPKDRFSAERLKGVDSTLKIQPAKLEDSAVYLCASSPGPSKKTQYFGPGTRLLVL.

This clonotype has a handful of counts. The gene calls are TRBV10-3 and TRBJ2-6, with D possibly being TRBD1 or TRBD2 (5 bases each). The CDR3 is 15 amino acids. Germline CDR1 ENHRY, CDR2 SYGVKD. V was clipped by 11 bases and J by 4 bases, with 18 bases between them. The CDR3 DNA reads TGTGCCGCCCGGGACGGAAGGTCCGGGGCCAACGTCCTGACTTTC. It is translated as CAARDGRSGANVLTF.

This clonotype was detected a few times. The chain employs TRBV6-2 or TRBV6-3 and TRBJ1-3; D possibly corresponds to TRBD1 (5 bases). Germline loops: CDR1 MNHEY, CDR2 SVGEGT. V was cut by 4 bases and J by 2 bases, with 9 bases left in between. The CDR3 has 14 residues. The CDR3 reads CASSFRTPGNTIYF. DNA for the CDR3: TGTGCCAGCAGTTTTCGGACACCTGGAAACACCATATATTTT.

This clonotype was recorded at least ten times. The chain carries TRBV5-1 and TRBJ1-6; 7 nucleotides align to TRBD1. Looked up from germline, CDR1 is SGHRS and CDR2 is YFSETQ. The CDR3 spans 15 residues. Trimming took 0 bases from V and 10 from J; bases not matched to a gene: 7. CDR3 nucleotide sequence: TGCGCCAGCAGCTTGGAAGCGACAGGGCAGTCACCCCTCCACTTT. The encoded protein is CASSLEATGQSPLHF.

This clonotype was seen repeatedly, ten times or more. The chain has TRBV6-2 or TRBV6-3 and TRBJ2-7, with a possible D match to TRBD2 (6 bases). The CDR3 extends over 15 amino acids. Trimming removed 6 bases at V and 5 bases at J, with 20 bases between. Germline CDR1 reads MNHEY; CDR2 reads SVGEGT. The CDR3 protein is CASSPRRALGHEQYF. Written as DNA, the CDR3 is TGTGCCAGCAGCCCTCGGAGGGCTCTGGGCCACGAGCAGTACTTC.

V is TRBV2 and J is TRBJ1-1; D gene uncertain. Trimming removed 6 bases at V and 5 bases at J, with 10 bases between. Germline assignment: CDR1 SNHLY and CDR2 FYNNEI. This CDR3 region has 12 residues. CDR3 coding DNA: TGTGCCAGCAGCCTAGTGGGGACTGAAGCTTTCTTT. Its protein is CASSLVGTEAFF.